This TCR beta chain was sequenced in a study of blood T cell repertoires in COVID-19. This clone was detected once. Authors' analysis steps: The assay estimated nucleated cells by amplifying reference gene primers. TCRdb keeps only in-frame clones here, not all; method: immunoSEQ multiplex PCR. The V and J calls and clone size are taken from that table; D and trimming were inferred from the DNA. Of over 130,000 clones listed, roughly 85% are singletons. The CDR3 consists of 13 residues. Germline CDR1 MDHEN, CDR2 SYDVKM. The ends were cut back, 6 bases at V and 3 bases at J, with 12 bases in the middle.

This receptor was identified in a man aged 65 to 79 with acute or convalescent COVID-19. The specimen sequenced was peripheral blood. The chain carries TRBV28 and TRBJ2-7; D perhaps matches TRBD2 (5 bases). The CDR3 coding sequence is TGTGCCAGCAGCCCCCTCGCGGGCTACGAGCAGTACTTC. Amino acid sequence: CASSPLAGYEQYF.